This passage covers 27 T cell receptor beta chains from one sample sequenced in a study of T cell responses to AZD1222 COVID-19 vaccine. Method: immunoSEQ multiplex PCR; TCRdb's copy keeps in-frame clones and lacks some. This sample has tens of thousands of clones, with almost 90% found just once. The sequences come from peripheral blood, collected on day 0 of MenACWY control vaccination. The receptors originated from an adult in good health.

This rearrangement joins TRBV11-3 to TRBJ1-1; D may be TRBD1 (5 bases). Germline values: CDR1 SGHNT, CDR2 YENEEA. V was trimmed by 4 bases and J by 1 base, leaving 7 bases between them. The CDR3 covers 13 residues. The CDR3 spells CASSSRGNTEAFF. CDR3 sequence (DNA): TGTGCCAGCAGCTCTAGGGGGAACACTGAAGCTTTCTTT.

This chain joins TRBV12-1 and TRBJ1-4; the table's D call of TRBD1 was not tested on the DNA. TRBV12-1 is described as a pseudogene. The CDR3 sequence is 14 residues long. CDR3 sequence: CASIQQGPNEKLFF. The DNA for the CDR3 is TGTGCCAGCATACAACAGGGTCCTAATGAAAAACTGTTTTTT.

V usage is TRBV28 and J usage is TRBJ1-6; D may be TRBD1 (5 bases). The CDR3 has 14 amino acids. CDR1 and CDR2 (germline): MDHEN, SYDVKM. V dropped 2 bases and J dropped 9 bases, with 11 bases sitting between them. This chain's CDR3 is CASSLPGIGSPLHF. The CDR3, as DNA: TGTGCCAGCAGTTTACCAGGGATCGGTTCACCCCTCCACTTT.

The V call is TRBV28, the J call TRBJ1-3; D possibly corresponds to TRBD1 (6 bases). The CDR3 runs to 14 residues. V lost 11 bases to trimming and J lost 1 base, with 15 bases between them. CDR1 is MDHEN, CDR2 SYDVKM, per germline. For the CDR3, the DNA is TGTGCCGGGCAGGGGATTGAATCTGGAAACACCATATATTTT. It yields the protein CAGQGIESGNTIYF.

The chain links TRBV5-4 to TRBJ1-2; D unresolved. Germline CDR1 reads SGHNT; CDR2 reads YYREEE (reference sequence). The ends were cut back, 4 bases at V and 5 bases at J, with 12 bases in the middle. The CDR3 covers 13 residues. The CDR3 DNA reads as TGTGCCAGCAGCCTTCCTCAGAATTATGGCTACACCTTC. Protein: CASSLPQNYGYTF.

The V gene is TRBV18, the J gene TRBJ2-5, with D tentatively TRBD2 (8 bases). Trimming took 4 bases from V and 4 from J, leaving 19 bases between them. In germline, CDR1 is KGHSH, CDR2 LQKENI. The CDR3 is 16 amino acids. The CDR3 bases are TGTGCCAGCTCACAAACGGGGGGGGACAGAAGAGAGACCCAGTACTTC. The encoded protein is CASSQTGGDRRETQYF. The full variable domain, its missing parts supplied by reference TRBV18 and TRBJ2-5, is NAGVMQNPRHLVRRRGQEARLRCSPMKGHSHVYWYRQLPEEGLKFMVYLQKENIIDESGMPKERFSAEFPKEGPSILRIQQVVRGDSAAYFCASSQTGGDRRETQYFGPGTRLLVL.

This clone has just a few counts. The chain combines TRBV2 with TRBJ1-1, with D possibly matching TRBD1 (5 bases). The V end was cut by 6 bases, the J end by 1 base, with 12 bases between. Germline assignment: CDR1 SNHLY and CDR2 FYNNEI. The CDR3 length is 14 residues. CDR3 loop: CASRSGRPNTEAFF. In DNA form, the CDR3 reads TGTGCCAGCAGGTCGGGACGGCCGAACACTGAAGCTTTCTTT.

The chain employs TRBV5-8 and TRBJ2-3, with no clear D. Germline values: CDR1 SGHTS, CDR2 YDEGEE. Trimming stripped 1 base from V and 6 bases from J, with 9 bases between. The CDR3 extends over 13 amino acids. This CDR3 reads CASSLQGADTQYF. As DNA, the CDR3 is TGTGCCAGCAGCTTGCAAGGAGCCGATACGCAGTATTTT.

The J gene is TRBJ2-1, the V gene TRBV15; D is tentatively TRBD1 or TRBD2 (6 bases each). The germline V gene encodes CDR1 LNHNV and CDR2 YYDKDF (reference sequence). Trimming removed 5 bases from V and 4 bases from J, with 15 bases in between. This CDR3 has 15 residues. CDR3 DNA sequence: TGTGCCACCAGCGGCCTGGGGGGCTCTTACAATGAGCAGTTCTTC. This encodes CATSGLGGSYNEQFF.

The chain couples TRBV19 to TRBJ1-1; a weak D match, TRBD1 (6 bases). Germline V gene sequence: CDR1 LNHDA, CDR2 SQIVND (reference sequence). V lost 6 bases and J 1 base, leaving 18 bases between the germline ends. This CDR3 is 16 amino acids long. The CDR3, as DNA: TGTGCCAGTAGCTCCCGAGGGGGGCCAGGGAACACTGAAGCTTTCTTT. This encodes CASSSRGGPGNTEAFF.

The chain is built from TRBV3-1 (or the pseudogene TRBV3-2) and TRBJ1-5; D is unclear. Germline V gene data show CDR1 as LGHDT and CDR2 as YNNKEL (reference sequence). V was clipped by 3 bases and J by 4 bases, with 7 bases between them. There are 13 residues in the CDR3. For the CDR3, the DNA is TGTGCCAGCAGCCAGTACGGGAATCAGCCCCAGCATTTT. Protein: CASSQYGNQPQHF.

This rearrangement joins TRBV9 to TRBJ2-3, with 14 bases lining up with TRBD2. CDR3 length equals 15 residues. Germline V gives CDR1 SGDLS, CDR2 YYNGEE. V lost 6 bases and J lost 3; bases outside the gene matches: 3. The CDR3 nucleotides are TGTGCCAGCAACCGACTAGCGGGGGGGACAGATACGCAGTATTTT. This encodes CASNRLAGGTDTQYF.

The chain recombines TRBV5-1 with TRBJ1-2, with D perhaps TRBD1 (5 bases). This CDR3 comprises 14 residues. Germline V gene lookup returns CDR1 SGHRS and CDR2 YFSETQ. V was trimmed by 1 base and J by 7 bases, leaving 14 bases between them. The CDR3 here is CASSLKAGSAGYTF. The CDR3 bases are TGCGCCAGCAGCTTGAAGGCAGGGTCGGCTGGCTACACCTTC.

The V gene is TRBV4-3, the J gene TRBJ1-3, with TRBD1 as a possible D gene (5 bases). This CDR3 region has 16 residues. V lost 1 base to trimming and J lost 1 base, with 11 bases between them. CDR1 and CDR2 (germline): LGHNA, YSLEER. For the CDR3, the DNA is TGCGCCAGCAGCCAAGGGCAGGGATGGTCTGGAAACACCATATATTTT. Translating gives CASSQGQGWSGNTIYF.

Details on this clone: One junction end disagrees with the germline gene, perhaps due to a read error. The chain recombines TRBV28 with TRBJ2-7, with D perhaps TRBD2 (6 bases). The CDR3 covers 13 residues. Germline CDR1 and CDR2: MDHEN and SYDVKM. The CDR3 reads CASSFVVRDFVSF. CDR3 nucleotides: TGTGCCAGCAGTTTCGTTGTAAGGGACTTCGTCTCGTTC.

V gene TRBV3-1 (or the pseudogene TRBV3-2) combines with J gene TRBJ1-2; D is uncertain. CDR1 and CDR2 (germline): LGHDT, YNNKEL (reference sequence). This CDR3 comprises 15 residues. The V gene lost 4 bases and the J gene lost 4 bases, with 16 bases spanning the gap. CDR3 DNA sequence: TGTGCCAGCAGCCCTGATCCGGGCGGTGGCTATGGCTACACCTTC. Protein: CASSPDPGGGYGYTF.

This clone was seen just once. This chain uses TRBV5-1 with TRBJ1-1; 7 nucleotides match TRBD1. After removal of 0 bases from V and 1 base from J, the junction contained 3 bases not matched to a gene. Germline V gene lookup returns CDR1 SGHRS and CDR2 YFSETQ. The CDR3 runs 15 residues. As DNA, the CDR3 is TGCGCCAGCAGCTTGGGACAGGGTCCGAACACTGAAGCTTTCTTT. It specifies CASSLGQGPNTEAFF.

The rearrangement uses TRBV4-2 and TRBJ2-1; 13 bases are shared with TRBD2. Looked up from germline, CDR1 is LGHNA and CDR2 is YNFKEQ. The CDR3 length is 18 residues. Germline trimming cut 1 base from V and 6 bases from J; bases unmatched to any gene: 9. The DNA for the CDR3 is TGTGCCAGCAGCCAAGCACTAGCGGGGGGGCGGGGCGGCAATGAGCAGTTCTTC. Translating gives CASSQALAGGRGGNEQFF.

This sequence joins TRBV23-1 and TRBJ2-3; D is possibly TRBD1 (5 bases). TRBV23-1 belongs to the ORF category, with a function that is uncertain. This CDR3 has 13 amino acids. V was cut by 7 bases and J by 4 bases, with 12 bases left in between. CDR3 amino acids: CASIQGYADTQYF. The CDR3 DNA reads TGCGCCAGCATTCAGGGTTACGCAGATACGCAGTATTTT.

The chain carries TRBV19 and TRBJ1-3; the D is unclear. Germline CDR1 is LNHDA and CDR2 is SQIVND (reference sequence). The V end lost 5 bases, the J end lost 2 bases, and 13 bases lay between the germline ends. CDR3 length equals 15 residues. The CDR3 DNA sequence: TGTGCCAGTAGTCCGGACCTCGGGGCTGGAAACACCATATATTTT. Translation: CASSPDLGAGNTIYF.

J is TRBJ2-7 and V is TRBV5-6; 8 nucleotides agree with TRBD1. Per the germline V gene, CDR1 is SGHDT and CDR2 is YYEEEE. This CDR3 is built from 15 residues. V shed 2 bases and J 2 bases; nucleotides not matched to a gene: 6. The CDR3: CASSFDRGSTYEQYF. The CDR3 nucleotides read TGTGCCAGCAGCTTCGACAGGGGCTCTACCTACGAGCAGTACTTC.

The chain links TRBV7-9 to TRBJ1-4; D call uncertain. This CDR3 is 12 amino acids long. Trimming stripped 3 bases from V and 10 bases from J, with 9 bases between. CDR1 SEHNR and CDR2 FQNEAQ come from the germline V gene (reference sequence). For the CDR3, the DNA is TGTGCCAGCAGCTTGGTCTGGGGAAAACTGTTTTTT. Residues: CASSLVWGKLFF.

The rearrangement links TRBV28 to TRBJ1-2; D is undetermined. Germline V gives CDR1 MDHEN, CDR2 SYDVKM. V lost 8 bases to trimming and J lost 8 bases, with 18 bases between them. The CDR3 contains 13 residues. CDR3 nucleotide sequence: TGTGCCAGCTTGAGGGAAAAGTCTAAAGGCTACACCTTC. It encodes CASLREKSKGYTF.

V is TRBV15 and J is TRBJ1-4; 8 bases fit TRBD1. The CDR3 has 17 amino acids. Germline CDR1 and CDR2: LNHNV and YYDKDF (reference sequence). With V trimmed by 6 bases and J by 10 bases, 19 bases remained unmatched. Here the CDR3 reads CATSGVPGQVRDGKLFF. The CDR3, as DNA: TGTGCCACCAGTGGAGTCCCGGGACAGGTCCGGGACGGAAAACTGTTTTTT.

This clone has a single count. V is TRBV10-3 and J is TRBJ2-1; 11 bases are a match to TRBD2. CDR1 is ENHRY and CDR2 is SYGVKD in the germline V gene. J was trimmed by 7 bases and V by 4 bases; bases with no gene match: 9. The CDR3 has 16 amino acids. As DNA, the CDR3 is TGTGCCATCAGTGGCTATAGCGGGGGGGCCGGGAATGAGCAGTTCTTC. Protein sequence: CAISGYSGGAGNEQFF.

J is TRBJ1-2 and V is TRBV6-5; possible D gene TRBD1, 5 bases. Germline V gene sequence: CDR1 MNHEY, CDR2 SVGAGI. V was clipped by 5 bases and J by 6 bases, with 19 bases between them. This CDR3 comprises 15 residues. CDR3 in DNA: TGTGCCAGCAGTAGTGGGACCCTTAGGGGCCATGGCTACACCTTC. Translation gives CASSSGTLRGHGYTF.

This chain connects TRBV9 to TRBJ1-1, with D possibly TRBD1 on 5 matching bases. The CDR3 length is 13 residues. V was clipped by 1 base and J by 4 bases, with 8 bases between them. Germline V gene sequence: CDR1 SGDLS, CDR2 YYNGEE. DNA for the CDR3: TGTGCCAGCAGCGTACAGGGATCCACTGAAGCTTTCTTT. Translation: CASSVQGSTEAFF.